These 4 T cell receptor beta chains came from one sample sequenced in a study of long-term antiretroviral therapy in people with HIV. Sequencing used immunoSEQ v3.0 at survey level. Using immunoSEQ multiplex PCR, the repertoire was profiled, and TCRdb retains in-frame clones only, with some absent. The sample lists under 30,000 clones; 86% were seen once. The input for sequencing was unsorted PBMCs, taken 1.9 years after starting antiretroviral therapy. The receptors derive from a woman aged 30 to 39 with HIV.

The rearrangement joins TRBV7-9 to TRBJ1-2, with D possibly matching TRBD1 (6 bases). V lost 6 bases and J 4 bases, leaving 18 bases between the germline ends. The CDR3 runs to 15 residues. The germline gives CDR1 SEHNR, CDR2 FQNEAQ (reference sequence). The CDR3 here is CASSRNRARGYGYTF. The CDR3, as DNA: TGTGCCAGCAGTCGAAACAGGGCCAGGGGCTATGGCTACACCTTC.

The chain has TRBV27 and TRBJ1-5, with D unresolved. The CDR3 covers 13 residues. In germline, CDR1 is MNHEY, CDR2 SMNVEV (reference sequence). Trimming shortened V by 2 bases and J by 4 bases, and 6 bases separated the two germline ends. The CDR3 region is CASSLGPNQPQHF. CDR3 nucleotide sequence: TGTGCCAGCAGTTTAGGGCCTAATCAGCCCCAGCATTTT.

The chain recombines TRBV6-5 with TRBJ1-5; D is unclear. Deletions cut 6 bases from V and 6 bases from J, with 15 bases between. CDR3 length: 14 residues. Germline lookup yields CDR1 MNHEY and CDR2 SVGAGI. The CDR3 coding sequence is TGTGCCAGCAGACCTGTGGAAAGGACTCAGCCCCAGCATTTT. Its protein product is CASRPVERTQPQHF.

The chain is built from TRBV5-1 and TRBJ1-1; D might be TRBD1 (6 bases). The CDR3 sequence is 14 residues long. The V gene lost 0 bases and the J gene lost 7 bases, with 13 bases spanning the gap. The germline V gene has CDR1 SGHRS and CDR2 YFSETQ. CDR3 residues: CASSLDPDRHEAFF. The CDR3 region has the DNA TGCGCCAGCAGCTTGGACCCGGACAGACATGAAGCTTTCTTT.